The 21 T cell receptor beta chains presented below share a single source sample, sequenced in a study of T cells in Graves' hyperthyroidism and ophthalmopathy. What was amplified from RNA transcripts were TCR beta CDR3 regions. Primed by the HTBI set, a first-round RT-PCR was run on the TCR CDR3. Using its own MiXCR run on the multiplex PCR reads, TCRdb lists one record per CDR3 protein. The table includes about 350,000 distinct CDR3 sequences, approximately 15% detected once. Material for sequencing was blood. The origin of the receptors is a woman between 25 and 40 years old with Graves' hyperthyroidism.

This clonotype was detected ten times or more. The rearrangement uses TRBV12-3 or TRBV12-4 and TRBJ1-5; 10 nucleotides align to TRBD1. V lost 6 bases and J lost 9; bases outside the gene matches: 8. The CDR3 is 14 amino acids. CDR3 sequence reads: CASSYGTGERPQHF. CDR3 in DNA: TGTGCCAGCAGCTACGGGACAGGGGAGCGGCCCCAGCATTTT.

In its sample, this clonotype was seen many times. This rearrangement joins TRBV28 to TRBJ2-2; D is unresolved. The CDR3 runs to 13 residues. V lost 5 bases and J lost 4, with 8 bases in between. The germline CDR1 and CDR2 sequences are MDHEN and SYDVKM. CDR3 DNA: TGTGCCAGCAGTCCGCCGTCCACCGGGGAGCTGTTTTTT. Its protein product is CASSPPSTGELFF.

This clonotype was seen more than once but under ten times. This chain links TRBV20-1 with TRBJ2-7; D tentatively fits TRBD1 or TRBD2 (5 bases each). CDR1 is DFQATT and CDR2 is SNEGSKA in the germline V gene (reference sequence). Trimming removed 1 base from V and 5 bases from J, with 24 bases in between. CDR3 length: 17 residues. CDR3 loop: CSARGGQSRDLTHEQYF. DNA for the CDR3: TGCAGTGCTAGAGGGGGCCAGTCCCGGGACCTAACCCACGAGCAGTACTTC.

In this sample, this clonotype turned up many times. The J gene is TRBJ2-7, the V gene TRBV20-1; 13 nucleotides agree with TRBD2. The CDR3 is made up of 19 amino acids. The germline gives CDR1 DFQATT, CDR2 SNEGSKA (reference sequence). Trimming cost V 2 bases and J 3 bases; bases outside gene matches: 16. The CDR3 sequence is CSARLTGTSGTRGHYEQYF. The CDR3, as DNA: TGCAGTGCTAGACTAACCGGGACTAGCGGGACCCGGGGACACTACGAGCAGTACTTC.

This clonotype has a handful of counts. The CDR3 DNA sequence: TGCAGCGTTGAAGATCGGGGGTGGGGATGGGGGGCTGAAGCTTTCTTT. Translating gives CSVEDRGWGWGAEAFF. V usage is TRBV29-1 and J usage is TRBJ1-1; D is perhaps TRBD1 (5 bases). CDR1 and CDR2 (germline): SQVTM, ANQGSEA. The CDR3 consists of 16 residues. V was cut by 0 bases and J by 6 bases, with 20 bases left in between.

This clonotype was observed a handful of times. The genes are TRBV9 and TRBJ2-7; D uncertain. Trimming pared 2 bases from V and 3 bases from J, leaving 6 bases between. Per the germline V gene, CDR1 is SGDLS and CDR2 is YYNGEE. The CDR3 contains 12 residues. CDR3: CASSVPGYEQYF. The DNA for the CDR3 is TGTGCCAGCAGCGTTCCTGGCTACGAGCAGTACTTC.

Details on this clonotype: Sequence at one end of the junction differs from germline and may be a read error. The chain is built from TRBV20-1 and TRBJ2-2, with 8 bases fitting TRBD2. This CDR3 region has 17 residues. Germline-derived CDR1 and CDR2 are DFQATT and SNEGSKA (reference sequence). The CDR3 coding sequence is TGCAGTGCTGGAGATCCCCGACTAGCGCCTAACACCGGGGAGCTGTTTTTT. Amino acids: CSAGDPRLAPNTGELFF.

This clonotype has just a few counts. The genes are TRBV19 and TRBJ1-1, with 8 nucleotides matching TRBD1. Germline lookup yields CDR1 LNHDA and CDR2 SQIVND (reference sequence). This CDR3 is built from 17 residues. The V gene end was trimmed by 2 bases and the J gene end by 1 base; junction bases not matched to a gene: 9. DNA for the CDR3: TGTGCCAGTAGTATAAATAACAGGGGGTCAGAGAACACTGAAGCTTTCTTT. The encoded protein is CASSINNRGSENTEAFF.

The chain carries TRBV6-1 and TRBJ1-4; unclear D gene. The germline V and J ends were trimmed by 6 bases and 8 bases, with 13 bases remaining between them. Germline V CDR1 and CDR2: MNHNS, SASEGT. The CDR3 runs 13 residues. CDR3 sequence (DNA): TGTGCCAGCAGGAACTGGACCGCCGAAAAACTGTTTTTT. Translation: CASRNWTAEKLFF.

This chain uses TRBV18 with TRBJ2-2; a possible D gene is TRBD2 (5 bases). CDR1 and CDR2 from the germline V gene are KGHSH and LQKENI. The CDR3 sequence is 16 residues long. V lost 4 bases, J lost 0 bases, and 12 bases lay in between. CDR3 bases: TGTGCCAGCTCACACCGGACTGTTTCGAACACCGGGGAGCTGTTTTTT. This encodes CASSHRTVSNTGELFF. Supplemented by reference TRBV18 and TRBJ2-2, the full variable domain reads NAGVMQNPRHLVRRRGQEARLRCSPMKGHSHVYWYRQLPEEGLKFMVYLQKENIIDESGMPKERFSAEFPKEGPSILRIQQVVRGDSAAYFCASSHRTVSNTGELFFGEGSRLTVL.

J is TRBJ1-1 and V is TRBV4-1; 9 nucleotides line up with TRBD1. The CDR3 spans 14 residues. The junction had 7 bases not matched to a gene; V was cut back by 6 bases and J by 5 bases. From germline, CDR1 is MGHRA and CDR2 YSYEKL. The CDR3 DNA is TGCGCCAGCAGACCGGGACAGGGAGCGACTGAAGCTTTCTTT. Translated: CASRPGQGATEAFF.

This clonotype was recorded at least ten times. The V and J genes are TRBV29-1 and TRBJ1-1, with D uncertain. CDR1 is SQVTM and CDR2 is ANQGSEA in the germline V gene. CDR3 size: 11 residues. With 5 bases removed from V and 1 base from J, the gap between germline ends came to 5 bases. CDR3 in amino acids: CSVQPNTEAFF. CDR3 DNA sequence: TGCAGCGTTCAACCGAACACTGAAGCTTTCTTT. Drawing the rest from reference TRBV29-1 and TRBJ1-1, the complete variable domain is SAVISQKPSRDICQRGTSLTIQCQVDSQVTMMFWYRQQPGQSLTLIATANQGSEATYESGFVIDKFPISRPNLTFSTLTVSNMSPEDSSIYLCSVQPNTEAFFGQGTRLTVV.

The chain couples TRBV20-1 to TRBJ2-2; tentative D call: TRBD2 (6 bases). Trimming took 2 bases from V and 5 from J, leaving 21 bases between them. This CDR3 is 17 amino acids long. Looked up from germline, CDR1 is DFQATT and CDR2 is SNEGSKA (reference sequence). The CDR3 sequence: CSARISVGGRSTGELFF. Written as DNA, the CDR3 is TGCAGTGCTAGAATTTCGGTGGGAGGTCGGAGTACCGGGGAGCTGTTTTTT.

This clonotype was detected only a few times. CDR3: CASSSRIAPSYEQYF. The CDR3 nucleotides are TGTGCCAGCAGTTCACGCATAGCGCCGTCCTACGAGCAGTACTTC. The chain uses TRBV28 and TRBJ2-7; possible D gene TRBD2, 5 bases. The CDR3 is made up of 15 amino acids. CDR1 and CDR2 (germline): MDHEN, SYDVKM. Trimming stripped 4 bases from V and 1 base from J, with 14 bases between.

This clonotype was observed at least ten times. The V call is TRBV19, the J call TRBJ2-7; the D is unclear. The V gene lost 3 bases and the J gene lost 6 bases, with 15 bases spanning the gap. This CDR3 spans 14 amino acids. Germline V gene data show CDR1 as LNHDA and CDR2 as SQIVND (reference sequence). The CDR3 region is CASSIGSTSGEQYF. Written as DNA, the CDR3 is TGTGCCAGTAGTATTGGCAGTACCTCGGGCGAGCAGTACTTC.

About this clonotype itself: A read error is possible here, since a much larger clone lies one base away. V is TRBV20-1 and J is TRBJ2-7; 7 positions agree with TRBD2. The CDR3 extends over 15 amino acids. V trimming: 6 bases; J trimming: 8 bases; junction bases outside the gene matches: 19. CDR1 and CDR2 from the germline V gene are DFQATT and SNEGSKA (reference sequence). The CDR3 protein is CSAQLPTSRRYQQYF. CDR3 DNA: TGCAGTGCCCAACTCCCGACTAGCAGGAGGTACCAGCAGTACTTC.

V usage is TRBV28 and J usage is TRBJ2-2; maybe TRBD2 (5 bases). V lost 6 bases and J 1 base, leaving 12 bases between the germline ends. Germline loops: CDR1 MDHEN, CDR2 SYDVKM. The CDR3 length is 15 residues. The CDR3 nucleotides read TGTGCCAGCAGACAAGGACTTAAGAACACCGGGGAGCTGTTTTTT. Translation gives CASRQGLKNTGELFF.

CDR3 DNA sequence: TGTGCCAGCAGTTCCGGGGACAACTATGGCTACACCTTC. Translated, it gives CASSSGDNYGYTF. The genes are TRBV28 and TRBJ1-2, with a weak D call TRBD1 (5 bases). Germline V CDR1 and CDR2: MDHEN, SYDVKM. Trimming shortened V by 4 bases and J by 2 bases, and 8 bases separated the two germline ends. There are 13 residues in the CDR3.

This clonotype was recorded many times. This chain uses TRBV28 with TRBJ2-5; unclear D gene. Trimming removed 3 bases at V and 4 bases at J, with 15 bases between. The CDR3 is 15 amino acids. CDR1 and CDR2 from the germline V gene are MDHEN and SYDVKM. CDR3 nucleotides: TGTGCCAGCAGTTTGACTCCTGATAACAGAGAGACCCAGTACTTC. This codes for CASSLTPDNRETQYF.

Ten or more counts support this clonotype. The chain employs TRBV28 and TRBJ2-6, with D tentatively TRBD1 (5 bases). The CDR3 is 15 residues long. Per germline, CDR1 MDHEN and CDR2 SYDVKM. V was cut by 5 bases and J by 1 base, with 9 bases left in between. The CDR3 loop reads CASSAQGSGANVLTF. CDR3 in DNA: TGTGCCAGCAGTGCGCAGGGTTCTGGGGCCAACGTCCTGACTTTC.

This clonotype was seen many times. This sequence joins TRBV28 and TRBJ1-4; D gene unclear. In germline, CDR1 is MDHEN, CDR2 SYDVKM. There are 12 residues in the CDR3. V was shortened by 4 bases and J by 8 bases, with 8 bases between the two germline ends. The CDR3 DNA reads as TGTGCCAGCAGTTCCTTGGGAGAAAAACTGTTTTTT. Residues: CASSSLGEKLFF.